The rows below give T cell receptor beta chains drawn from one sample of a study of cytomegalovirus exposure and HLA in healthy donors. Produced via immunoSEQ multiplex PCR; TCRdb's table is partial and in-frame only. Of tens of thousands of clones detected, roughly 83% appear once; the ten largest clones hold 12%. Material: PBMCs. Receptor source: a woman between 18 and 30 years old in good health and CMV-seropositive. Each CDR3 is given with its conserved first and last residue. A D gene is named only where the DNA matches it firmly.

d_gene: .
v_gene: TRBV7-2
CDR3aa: CASSIRDGGQNTEAFF

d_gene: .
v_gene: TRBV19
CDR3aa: CASIARRSSNQPQHF

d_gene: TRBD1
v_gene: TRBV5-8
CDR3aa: CASSSSQGWNTEAFF

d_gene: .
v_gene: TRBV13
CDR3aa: CASSLGAGNEQFF

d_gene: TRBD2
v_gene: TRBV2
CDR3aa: CASRGGGDETQYF

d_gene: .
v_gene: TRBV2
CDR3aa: CASSVSGSRAGNTIYF

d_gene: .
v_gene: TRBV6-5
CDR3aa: CASSYSQTLGTDTQYF

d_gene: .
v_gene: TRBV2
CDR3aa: CASSGRQVNYGYTF

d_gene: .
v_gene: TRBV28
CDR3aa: CASSLLQGTTQNQPQHF

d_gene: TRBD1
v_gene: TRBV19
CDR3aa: CASSRPGQGAGSTEAFF

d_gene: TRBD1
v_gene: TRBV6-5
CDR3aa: CASRDGAGGLEKLFF

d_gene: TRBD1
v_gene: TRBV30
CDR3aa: CAWSVGTGGEKLFF

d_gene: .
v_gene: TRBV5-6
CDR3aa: CASSLSGTDTQYF

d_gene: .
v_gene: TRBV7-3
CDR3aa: CASSYPPNEQFF

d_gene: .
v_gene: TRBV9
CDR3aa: CASSVGRVWGEQYF

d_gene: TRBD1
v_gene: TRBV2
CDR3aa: CASRDRGRNQPQHF

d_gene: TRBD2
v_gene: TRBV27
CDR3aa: CASSLVAGSGSEQFF

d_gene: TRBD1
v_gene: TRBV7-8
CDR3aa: CASCRAGTGASEAFF

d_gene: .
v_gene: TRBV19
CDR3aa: CASSMRGTYEQYF

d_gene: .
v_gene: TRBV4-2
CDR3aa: CASSQVGQENTEAFF

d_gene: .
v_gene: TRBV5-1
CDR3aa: CASSQYTDSPLHF

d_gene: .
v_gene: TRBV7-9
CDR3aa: CASSQGGGGNEKLFF

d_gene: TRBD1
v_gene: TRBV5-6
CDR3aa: CASSQKLTQGEKLFF

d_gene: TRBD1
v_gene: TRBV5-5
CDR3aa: CASSLLDRVEKLFF

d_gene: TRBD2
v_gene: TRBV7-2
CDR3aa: CASSFPTSGPTDTQYF

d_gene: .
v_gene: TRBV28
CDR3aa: CASTPEDMALNTEAFF

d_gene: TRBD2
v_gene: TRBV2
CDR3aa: CASKPAGDPTREQYF

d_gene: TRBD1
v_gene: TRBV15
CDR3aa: CATSRRRQGAVKETQYF

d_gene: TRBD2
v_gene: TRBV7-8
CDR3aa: CASSFLTSGGAKNIQYF

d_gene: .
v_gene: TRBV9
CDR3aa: CASSLGGRGLYNEQFF

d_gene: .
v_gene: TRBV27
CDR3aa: CASSLFWQNTEAFF

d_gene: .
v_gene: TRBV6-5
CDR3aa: CASSYSGGPQETQYF

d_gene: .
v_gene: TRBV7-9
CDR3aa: CASSFFPPRGYTF

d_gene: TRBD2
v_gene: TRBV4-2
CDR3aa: CASSQAGGPRSGELFF

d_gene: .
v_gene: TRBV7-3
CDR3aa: CASSPGGTQETQYF

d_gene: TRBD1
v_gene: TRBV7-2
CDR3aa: CASSLRDRANEKLFF

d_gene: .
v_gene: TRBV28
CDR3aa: CASGTSNTEAFF

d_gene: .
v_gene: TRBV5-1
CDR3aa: CASRRVHSDSSYEQYF

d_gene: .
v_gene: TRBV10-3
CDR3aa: CAISESGKGGIGDNSPLHF

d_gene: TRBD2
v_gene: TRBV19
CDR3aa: CASSSSGGYEQYF

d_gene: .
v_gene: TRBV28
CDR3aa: CASSLSATNYGYTF

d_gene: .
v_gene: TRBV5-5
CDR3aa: CASSSFRQSGGYTF

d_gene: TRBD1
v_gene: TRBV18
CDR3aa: CASSPGQELREQYF

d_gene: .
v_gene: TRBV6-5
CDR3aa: CASSYGGAADTIYF

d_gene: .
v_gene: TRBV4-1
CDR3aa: CASRDSVTGNTEAFF

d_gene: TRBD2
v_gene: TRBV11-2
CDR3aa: CASSLGLTSGGAYEQFF

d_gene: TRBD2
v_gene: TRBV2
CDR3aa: CASSESGESTDTQYF

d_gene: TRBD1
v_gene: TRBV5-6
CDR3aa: CASSPRGTGLGKLFF

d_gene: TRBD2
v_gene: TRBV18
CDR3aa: CASSPLGAGGSTDTQYF

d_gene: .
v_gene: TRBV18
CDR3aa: CASSPQYADTHEKLFF